This T cell receptor (beta chain) was profiled in a study of T cells in Graves' hyperthyroidism and ophthalmopathy. The investigators amplified TCR beta CDR3 regions from RNA transcripts. The HTBI primer set was used in a first-round RT-PCR of the TCR CDR3. Each CDR3 protein gets one entry after TCRdb re-called the multiplex PCR reads with MiXCR. The data contain some 460,000 distinct CDR3 sequences, around 16% of them singletons. Per germline, CDR1 LNHDA and CDR2 SQIVND (reference sequence). The CDR3 length is 13 residues. V lost 6 bases to trimming and J lost 4 bases, with 12 bases between them. This chain connects TRBV19 to TRBJ2-5; no clear D. The origin of this receptor is a woman between 18 and 29 years old with Graves' hyperthyroidism. Material: blood. CDR3 protein: CASSHDPLETQYF. The CDR3 DNA is TGTGCCAGTAGCCACGACCCTTTAGAGACCCAGTACTTC.